This T cell receptor beta chain is from a study of T cell repertoires in cytomegalovirus infection. A remark on this clonotype: Its cognate antigen is unknown.

The V segment lost 3 bases and the J segment 5 bases; nucleotides outside the gene matches: 11. The CDR3 length is 16 residues. Germline CDR1 SGHAT, CDR2 FQNNGV. TCRdb called the reads again in MiXCR, with one record for every CDR3 protein. Counted here are under 500,000 distinct CDR3 sequences, approximately 40% occurring once; the ten biggest clones make up about two fifths. This chain connects TRBV11-2 to TRBJ1-1; 8 bases agree with TRBD1. Here the sequenced sample was cultured PBMCs, taken from culture after CMV antigen stimulation. This clonotype originated in a human donor in good health (CMV status not recorded). Some clones in this sample may be carry-over from other donors' samples. CDR3 nucleotides: TGTGCCAGCAGCTTGACCCCCAGGGGGCAAGGAACTGAAGCTTTCTTT. It specifies CASSLTPRGQGTEAFF.